Included here is one T cell receptor (beta chain) sequence, with context. No antigen is known for it. These data are taken from a study of cytomegalovirus exposure and HLA in healthy donors. At the level of the study: Across about 400 genotyped donors, about 80% landed in the Caucasian-associated ancestry cluster.

The CDR3 is made up of 13 amino acids. V dropped 4 bases and J dropped 6; count of bases not matched to a gene: 4. Germline loops: CDR1 SGHVS, CDR2 FNYEAQ. Regarding the study as a whole: Associated with cytomegalovirus, according to the listing, were around 160 TCR beta chains. The authors later linked a missense DCLRE1C variant to TCR beta V- and J-gene trimming. Prediction of most subjects' HLA-A and HLA-B alleles by TCR beta sequences was reportedly accurate.

PCR amplification relied on 60 Vbeta primers (plus 13 Jbeta primers). Profiling relied on immunoSEQ multiplex PCR, and the TCRdb table lists in-frame clones only, not all of them. Of about 140,000 clones in the sample, 70% to 85% were seen once. The clonotype was recovered from a woman aged 40 to 55 in good health and CMV-seronegative. The sample consisted of PBMCs. The chain joins TRBV7-6 to TRBJ2-7; TRBD1 agrees at 9 bases. The DNA of the CDR3 is TGTGCCAGCAGCTCGGGACAGGGCCCCGAGCAGTACTTC. Protein product: CASSSGQGPEQYF.